The present T cell receptor beta chain was sequenced within a study of cytomegalovirus exposure and HLA in healthy donors. As for the study in general: The approximately 120 million unique TCR beta sequences, from 150 million to 200 million T cells, were found by an earlier analysis.

About this clone itself: What it recognizes is unknown.

Study results and caveats: Testing in vitro showed a few CMV-associated chains specific for CMV antigens.

In the PCR, 60 Vbeta and 13 Jbeta primers were used. TCRdb's copy holds only in-frame clones and misses some; the assay was immunoSEQ multiplex PCR. The repertoire holds 100,000 or so clones, with 69% as singletons. CDR3 length: 14 residues. Germline trimming cut 4 bases from V and 4 bases from J; bases unmatched to any gene: 7. Germline CDR1 reads SNHLY; CDR2 reads FYNNEI. The sample consisted of PBMCs. The origin of this receptor is a man aged 30-40 years in good health and CMV-seronegative. The chain employs TRBV2 and TRBJ2-7; 7 nucleotides match TRBD2. The CDR3 region is CASSGPAGRYEQYF. The CDR3 DNA is TGTGCCAGCAGTGGACCAGCGGGGCGATACGAGCAGTACTTC.